Listed here is a single T cell receptor beta chain. This sample was taken from a study of relationships among human T cell subsets. Looked up from germline, CDR1 is SGHRS and CDR2 is YFSETQ. V lost 0 bases, J lost 3 bases, and 14 bases lay in between. This CDR3 has 16 amino acids. CD4+ cells were positively selected first, then anti-CD25 beads isolated CD4+CD25+ regulatory T cells. T cell subsets were isolated with magnetic beads coated with subset-specific monoclonal antibodies. TCR alpha and beta CDR3s were amplified from mRNA by semiquantitative ARM-PCR. Exponential amplification used communal superprimers after tagged nested gene-specific primers in ARM-PCR. TCRdb ran MiXCR on the multiplex PCR reads and lists one entry per CDR3 protein. The sample comprises 11,000 to 15,000 distinct CDR3 sequences, roughly 60% of which are singletons, and roughly 1.9% rests with the top ten.

Material for sequencing was Tregs sorted from blood. J is TRBJ2-3 and V is TRBV5-1; D may be TRBD1 (5 bases). This sequence was found in a man between 35 and 55 years old in good health. CDR3 sequence (DNA): TGCGCCAGCAGCTTGGTCAGGGTAAACCCGACAGATACGCAGTATTTT. Translation: CASSLVRVNPTDTQYF.